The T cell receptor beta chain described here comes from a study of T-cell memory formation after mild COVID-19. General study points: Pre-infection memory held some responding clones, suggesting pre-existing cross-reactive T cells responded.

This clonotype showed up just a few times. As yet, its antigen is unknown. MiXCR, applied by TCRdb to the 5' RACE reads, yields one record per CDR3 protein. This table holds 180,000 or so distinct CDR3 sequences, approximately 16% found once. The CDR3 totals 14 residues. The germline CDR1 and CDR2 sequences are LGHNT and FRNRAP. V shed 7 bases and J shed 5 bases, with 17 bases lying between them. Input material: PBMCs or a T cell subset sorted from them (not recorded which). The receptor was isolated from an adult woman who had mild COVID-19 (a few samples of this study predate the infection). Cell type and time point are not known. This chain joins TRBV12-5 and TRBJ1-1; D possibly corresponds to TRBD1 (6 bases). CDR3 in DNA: TGTGCTAGTGCCTCCGGGGGGGCAGGTACTGAAGCTTTCTTT. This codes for CASASGGAGTEAFF.